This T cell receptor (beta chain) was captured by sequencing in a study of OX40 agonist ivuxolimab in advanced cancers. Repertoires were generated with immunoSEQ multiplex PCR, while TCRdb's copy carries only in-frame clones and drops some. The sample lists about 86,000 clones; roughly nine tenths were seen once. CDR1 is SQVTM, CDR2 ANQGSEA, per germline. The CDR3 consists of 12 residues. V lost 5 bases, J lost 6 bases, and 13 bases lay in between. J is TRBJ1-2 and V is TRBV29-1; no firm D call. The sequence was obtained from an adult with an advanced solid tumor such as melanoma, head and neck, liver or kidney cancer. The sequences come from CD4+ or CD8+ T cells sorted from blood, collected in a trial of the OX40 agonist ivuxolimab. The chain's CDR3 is CSVFLLEDGYTF. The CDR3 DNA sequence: TGCAGCGTTTTTCTCCTGGAAGATGGCTACACCTTC.